This T cell receptor (beta chain) was found in a study of breast tumors, draining lymph nodes, adjacent tissues. Whole-study findings and limits: Data only fit, rather than demonstrated, lymph node origin of most tumor T cells. Tumor repertoires ranked between lymph nodes and nontumor tissue in diversity, with V and J gene preferences.

Samples came from axillary lymph nodes draining the breast cancer. From the multiplex PCR reads, TCRdb called clonotypes with MiXCR, one entry per CDR3 protein. Of a few hundred thousand distinct CDR3 sequences in the sample, under 35% were seen once. This clonotype showed up just once. What it binds is unknown. The sequencing input was axillary lymph node tissue. The source is a female donor with breast cancer. Some clones in this sample may be carry-over from other donors' samples.

This CDR3 reads CASSVGSEANSPLHF. CDR3 in DNA: TGTGCCAGCAGCGTAGGATCTGAAGCTAATTCACCCCTCCACTTT. The V call is TRBV9, the J call TRBJ1-6; D remains unclear. V lost 0 bases and J 6 bases, leaving 10 bases between the germline ends. The CDR3 is 15 residues long. Germline-derived CDR1 and CDR2 are SGDLS and YYNGEE.